The TCR beta chain under discussion was sequenced for a study of T cell responses to AZD1222 COVID-19 vaccine. Broader study findings: Vaccination with two AZD1222 doses was followed by a rise in Spike-specific TCR breadth and depth. Females made up more of the donors, who were largely white British, and clonal diversity may have come out too low. Repertoire collection took place solely once the T cell response had peaked. CD4 TCRs covered the whole spike, strongest at regions 160-218 and 743-854.

As to this clone: Antigen specificity is unknown.

CDR1 and CDR2 from the germline V gene are MNHEY and SVGEGT. This CDR3 region has 17 residues. Unmatched junction bases numbered 10, after V lost 6 bases and J lost 6 bases. The method was immunoSEQ multiplex PCR; TCRdb's version includes in-frame clones alone and lacks a portion of them. The sample contains about 120,000 clones, around 90% of which appear only once. Sequencing used peripheral blood, obtained on day 0 of AZD1222 vaccination. The sequence was obtained from an adult in good health. The rearrangement joins TRBV6-2 or TRBV6-3 to TRBJ2-3; 15 bases line up with TRBD2. The CDR3 is CASSPGTSGRRGDTQYF. CDR3 bases: TGTGCCAGCAGCCCTGGGACTAGCGGGAGGCGAGGGGATACGCAGTATTTT.